This T cell receptor beta chain was captured by sequencing in a study of regulatory T cells in long-lasting Graves disease. Study findings and constraints: There was favoring of TRBV28, TRBJ1-2 and TRBJ2-5 in persistent disease.

Trimming removed 4 bases at V and 11 bases at J, with 14 bases between. The CDR3 spans 12 residues. Germline assignment: CDR1 SGHDT and CDR2 YYEEEE. Points on this clonotype: Its specificity is not known.

Arm-PCR of CDR3 regions with iRepertoire HTBI primers generated TCR beta libraries. MiXCR was run by TCRdb on the multiplex PCR reads, yielding one entry per CDR3 protein. The data show a few hundred thousand distinct CDR3 sequences, with roughly 15% seen just once and approximately 15% held by the top ten. Noted time point: newly diagnosed GD, antithyroid drugs for less than 3 months. Isolated PBMC RNA provided the starting material for the TCR library. Graves' disease diagnosis was established per American Thyroid Association guidelines. Separately, the same data were catalogued under a study of T cells in Graves' hyperthyroidism and ophthalmopathy.

The chain combines TRBV5-6 with TRBJ2-3, with D perhaps TRBD1 (5 bases). The material was peripheral blood mononuclear cells (PBMCs), obtained at new diagnosis, from a patient treated with antithyroid drugs. The sequence was obtained from a woman aged 50 to 65 with Graves disease. This CDR3 is CASSGPGFMQYF. Here the CDR3 DNA reads TGTGCCAGCAGCGGGCCAGGGTTTATGCAGTATTTT.